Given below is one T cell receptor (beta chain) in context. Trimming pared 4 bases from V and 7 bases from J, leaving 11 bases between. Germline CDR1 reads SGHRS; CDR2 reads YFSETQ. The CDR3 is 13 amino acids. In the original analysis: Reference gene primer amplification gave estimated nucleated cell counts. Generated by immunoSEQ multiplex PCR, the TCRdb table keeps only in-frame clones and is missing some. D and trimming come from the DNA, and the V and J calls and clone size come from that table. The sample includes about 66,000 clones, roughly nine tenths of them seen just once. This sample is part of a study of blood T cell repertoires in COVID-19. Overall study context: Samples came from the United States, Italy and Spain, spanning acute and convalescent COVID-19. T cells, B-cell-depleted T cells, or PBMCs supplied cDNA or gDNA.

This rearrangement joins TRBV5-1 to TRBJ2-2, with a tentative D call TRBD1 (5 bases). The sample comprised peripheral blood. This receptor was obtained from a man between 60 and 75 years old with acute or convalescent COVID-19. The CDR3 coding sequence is TGCGCCAGCAGCGCGCAGGGTTACGGGGAGCTGTTTTTT. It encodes CASSAQGYGELFF.